The subject of this entry is one T cell receptor beta chain. This sample stems from a study of blood T cell repertoires in COVID-19. The overall study: COVID-19 samples collected from the United States, Italy and Spain covered acute and convalescent phases.

Original data processing: Nucleated cell number was recorded as an estimate derived from reference gene primer amplification. Measured with immunoSEQ multiplex PCR; TCRdb has only the in-frame clones, and not every one. That table furnishes V, J and clone size, whereas the DNA furnished D and trimming. The table records roughly 63,000 clones, less than 80% of them present only once. The sequencing sample was made of peripheral blood. The clonotype comes from a human donor in a cohort sampled during active COVID-19.

The CDR3 nucleotides are TGTGCCAGCAGCTTTGTAGCGGGCTCCTACGAGCAGTACTTC. It codes for CASSFVAGSYEQYF. The V gene is TRBV11-3, the J gene TRBJ2-7; 7 bases agree with TRBD2. V dropped 3 bases and J dropped 0; count of bases not matched to a gene: 2. Germline V gene sequence: CDR1 SGHNT, CDR2 YENEEA. The CDR3 is made up of 14 amino acids.